These 31 T cell receptor beta chains came from one sample sequenced in a study of blood T cell repertoires in COVID-19. Clones were sequenced by immunoSEQ multiplex PCR, and TCRdb holds only the in-frame ones, with some missing. The table has 130,000 or so clones, roughly 90% seen once. The sample comprised peripheral blood. The receptor set was obtained from a man between 65 and 85 years old with active COVID-19.

The chain links TRBV5-1 to TRBJ2-2; 11 nucleotides match TRBD2. CDR3 length: 15 residues. V dropped 7 bases and J dropped 4; count of bases not matched to a gene: 6. The germline gives CDR1 SGHRS, CDR2 YFSETQ. CDR3 sequence reads: CASYPTSGTTGELFF. CDR3 DNA: TGCGCCAGCTATCCGACTAGCGGGACCACCGGGGAGCTGTTTTTT.

This clone was observed once. The V gene is TRBV5-1, the J gene TRBJ2-2, with 7 bases lining up with TRBD1. Trimming at V came to 4 bases and at J to 4 bases, leaving 10 bases not matched to a gene. The CDR3 loop spans 16 amino acids. Germline lookup yields CDR1 SGHRS and CDR2 YFSETQ. The DNA for the CDR3 is TGCGCCAGCAGCATTACAGGGGATGGGTCCACCGGGGAGCTGTTTTTT. Residues: CASSITGDGSTGELFF. Complete variable domain (other parts from reference TRBV5-1 and TRBJ2-2): KAGVTQTPRYLIKTRGQQVTLSCSPISGHRSVSWYQQTPGQGLQFLFEYFSETQRNKGNFPGRFSGRQFSNSRSEMNVSTLELGDSALYLCASSITGDGSTGELFFGEGSRLTVL.

The chain uses TRBV19 and TRBJ1-1; a possible D gene is TRBD1 (6 bases). There are 15 residues in the CDR3. Trimming removed 5 bases from V and 1 base from J, with 14 bases in between. Germline CDR1 reads LNHDA; CDR2 reads SQIVND (reference sequence). As DNA, the CDR3 is TGTGCCAGTAGTCCGAGGGACACGCCGAACACTGAAGCTTTCTTT. This gives the protein CASSPRDTPNTEAFF.

The V and J genes are TRBV25-1 and TRBJ1-1, with TRBD1 as a possible D gene (6 bases). Germline loops: CDR1 MGHDK, CDR2 SYGVNS. The V gene lost 4 bases and the J gene lost 6 bases, with 15 bases spanning the gap. The CDR3 contains 14 residues. The CDR3 loop is CASSGQGLVAEAFF. CDR3 nucleotide sequence: TGTGCCAGCAGTGGTCAGGGGCTCGTGGCTGAAGCTTTCTTT.

V and J are TRBV7-9 and TRBJ1-2, with TRBD1 as a possible D gene (6 bases). The CDR3 spans 15 residues. Trimming took 5 bases from V and 8 from J, leaving 21 bases between them. Germline CDR1 reads SEHNR; CDR2 reads FQNEAQ (reference sequence). The CDR3 region is CASSLRTGILVGYTF. In DNA form, the CDR3 reads TGTGCCAGCAGCCTGAGAACAGGGATTCTTGTAGGCTACACCTTC. Using reference TRBV7-9 and TRBJ1-2 for the parts outside the CDR3, the full variable domain is DTGVSQNPRHKITKRGQNVTFRCDPISEHNRLYWYRQTLGQGPEFLTYFQNEAQLEKSRLLSDRFSAERPKGSFSTLEIQRTEQGDSAMYLCASSLRTGILVGYTFGSGTRLTVV.

This clone was detected only once. The rearrangement links TRBV28 to TRBJ1-2, with TRBD1 matching 8 bases. The trim removed 5 bases at V and 0 bases at J, leaving 5 bases unmatched. The germline V gene has CDR1 MDHEN and CDR2 SYDVKM. The CDR3 runs to 15 residues. This CDR3 reads CASSLRDRTNYGYTF. The CDR3 region has the DNA TGTGCCAGCAGTCTAAGGGACAGGACTAACTATGGCTACACCTTC.

This chain links TRBV7-2 with TRBJ2-5; perhaps TRBD2 as D (7 bases). V shed 5 bases and J shed 6 bases, with 13 bases lying between them. The CDR3 is made up of 13 amino acids. From germline, CDR1 is SGHTA and CDR2 FQGNSA. The CDR3 loop is CASSTQGGKTQYF. CDR3 bases: TGTGCCAGCAGCACACAGGGAGGGAAGACCCAGTACTTC.

The rearrangement links TRBV28 to TRBJ1-1; 9 bases line up with TRBD1. The CDR3 is made up of 15 amino acids. Germline V gene data show CDR1 as MDHEN and CDR2 as SYDVKM. The ends lost 8 bases at V and 2 bases at J; junction bases unmatched: 9. The CDR3 is CASDGQGLLNTEAFF. The CDR3 DNA sequence: TGTGCCAGCGATGGACAGGGGTTACTCAACACTGAAGCTTTCTTT.

The chain couples TRBV19 to TRBJ2-2; no firm D call. Trimming cost V 2 bases and J 6 bases, with 7 bases left between them. There are 13 residues in the CDR3. CDR1 and CDR2 from the germline V gene are LNHDA and SQIVND (reference sequence). This chain's CDR3 is CASSIQSAGELFF. In DNA, the CDR3 is TGTGCCAGTAGTATACAGTCAGCCGGGGAGCTGTTTTTT.

The chain recombines TRBV5-1 with TRBJ2-5; weak D call: TRBD2 (6 bases). V dropped 0 bases and J dropped 4 bases, with 16 bases sitting between them. There are 16 residues in the CDR3. Germline V gene lookup returns CDR1 SGHRS and CDR2 YFSETQ. CDR3 in amino acids: CASSLAGLPNSETQYF. DNA of the CDR3: TGCGCCAGCAGCTTGGCGGGACTCCCAAACTCAGAGACCCAGTACTTC.

The genes are TRBV27 and TRBJ1-1, with 8 bases lining up with TRBD1. Germline assignment: CDR1 MNHEY and CDR2 SMNVEV (reference sequence). The CDR3 extends over 15 amino acids. Trimming took 6 bases from V and 5 from J; bases not matched to a gene: 11. CDR3 DNA: TGTGCCAGCAGCAAACCGGATACAGGGGGGACTGAAGCTTTCTTT. It is translated as CASSKPDTGGTEAFF.

This chain connects TRBV24-1 to TRBJ2-4, with D possibly being TRBD2 (6 bases). The CDR3 has 15 residues. Trimming took off 4 bases at V and 1 base at J, with 10 bases between the two ends. Germline CDR1 reads KGHDR; CDR2 reads SFDVKD. The chain's CDR3 is CATSEGGFAKNIQYF. Written as DNA, the CDR3 is TGTGCCACCAGTGAGGGGGGATTCGCCAAAAACATTCAGTACTTC.

V and J are TRBV6-6 and TRBJ1-1; 9 positions agree with TRBD1. Germline loops: CDR1 MNHNY, CDR2 SVGAGI (reference sequence). CDR3 size: 16 residues. The V and J ends lost 5 bases and 0 bases, in that order; junction bases with no gene match: 7. This CDR3 reads CASSLRDRAMNTEAFF. CDR3 DNA: TGTGCCAGCAGTCTCCGGGACAGGGCGATGAACACTGAAGCTTTCTTT.

V is TRBV2 and J is TRBJ2-7; 11 bases map to TRBD1. Germline values: CDR1 SNHLY, CDR2 FYNNEI. The CDR3 covers 16 residues. J gave up 6 bases and V 4 bases, and 11 bases lay outside the gene matches. Here the CDR3 reads CASSGSSPGQGGEQYF. The CDR3 nucleotides read TGTGCCAGCAGTGGATCCTCTCCGGGACAGGGGGGCGAGCAGTACTTC.

The sample holds one count of this clone. This chain links TRBV9 with TRBJ2-1, with 8 bases aligning to TRBD1. The CDR3 is 15 residues long. In germline, CDR1 is SGDLS, CDR2 YYNGEE. J gave up 1 base and V 4 bases, and 4 bases lay outside the gene matches. The CDR3 loop is CASSPRQGSYNEQFF. The CDR3 DNA reads TGTGCCAGCAGCCCCCGACAGGGGTCCTACAATGAGCAGTTCTTC. The variable domain in full, with the rest retrieved from reference TRBV9 and TRBJ2-1, is DSGVTQTPKHLITATGQRVTLRCSPRSGDLSVYWYQQSLDQGLQFLIQYYNGEERAKGNILERFSAQQFPDLHSELNLSSLELGDSALYFCASSPRQGSYNEQFFGPGTRLTVL.

The CDR3 DNA follows: TGTGCCACCAGTGATCCGACTAGCGGGAGACGGCGAGCCGGGGAGCTGTTTTTT. This encodes CATSDPTSGRRRAGELFF. V and J are TRBV24-1 and TRBJ2-2, with 12 bases aligning to TRBD2. The CDR3 is 18 residues long. Germline V gene data show CDR1 as KGHDR and CDR2 as SFDVKD. J was trimmed by 6 bases and V by 3 bases; bases with no gene match: 10.

This clone was picked up one time. V is TRBV6-2 or TRBV6-3 and J is TRBJ2-1; 8 bases line up with TRBD1. V shed 2 bases and J 10 bases; nucleotides not matched to a gene: 4. Germline-derived CDR1 and CDR2 are MNHEY and SVGEGT. The CDR3 totals 13 residues. The CDR3 here is CASSYRQGLEQFF. The DNA of the CDR3 is TGTGCCAGCAGTTACCGACAGGGGTTAGAGCAGTTCTTC.

This clone appeared a single time. The rearrangement links TRBV6-6 to TRBJ2-7; D perhaps matches TRBD2 (5 bases). Germline-derived CDR1 and CDR2 are MNHNY and SVGAGI (reference sequence). There are 14 residues in the CDR3. V was pared by 2 bases and J by 3 bases, with 11 bases between. In DNA, the CDR3 is TGTGCCAGCAGTTACGAGGGTCCCAACTACGAGCAGTACTTC. Translating gives CASSYEGPNYEQYF.

The chain links TRBV28 to TRBJ1-1, with D possibly being TRBD1 (5 bases). V lost 4 bases, J lost 7 bases, and 19 bases lay in between. The CDR3 covers 15 residues. Germline loops: CDR1 MDHEN, CDR2 SYDVKM. This chain's CDR3 is CASSSGSAGRIEAFF. The CDR3 DNA follows: TGTGCCAGCAGTTCCGGCTCGGCGGGGCGGATTGAAGCTTTCTTT.

This clone was seen once. This chain uses TRBV2 with TRBJ2-1, with a possible D match to TRBD1 (6 bases). V lost 3 bases to trimming and J lost 8 bases, with 11 bases between them. Germline assignment: CDR1 SNHLY and CDR2 FYNNEI. The length of the CDR3 is 13 residues. The CDR3 protein is CASSDGRGDEQFF. CDR3 DNA sequence: TGTGCCAGCAGTGACGGCAGGGGCGATGAGCAGTTCTTC.

This clone was recorded a few times. This chain links TRBV28 with TRBJ2-7; D gene uncertain. The CDR3 is 14 residues long. V lost 2 bases, J lost 1 base, and 9 bases lay in between. The germline gives CDR1 MDHEN, CDR2 SYDVKM. CDR3: CASSLIGPSYEQYF. Here the CDR3 DNA reads TGTGCCAGCAGTTTAATTGGGCCGTCCTACGAGCAGTACTTC. Looking up the rest from reference TRBV28 and TRBJ2-7 gives the full variable domain: DVKVTQSSRYLVKRTGEKVFLECVQDMDHENMFWYRQDPGLGLRLIYFSYDVKMKEKGDIPEGYSVSREKKERFSLILESASTNQTSMYLCASSLIGPSYEQYFGPGTRLTVT.

J is TRBJ1-1 and V is TRBV4-1; perhaps TRBD1 as D (5 bases). V lost 3 bases, J lost 2 bases, and 10 bases lay in between. CDR1 and CDR2 (germline): MGHRA, YSYEKL. The CDR3 length is 14 residues. This chain's CDR3 is CASSHSQGNTEAFF. CDR3 in DNA: TGCGCCAGCAGCCACTCCCAGGGTAACACTGAAGCTTTCTTT.

V usage is TRBV5-1 and J usage is TRBJ1-2; no clear D gene. Germline loops: CDR1 SGHRS, CDR2 YFSETQ. CDR3 length: 16 residues. Trimming cost V 2 bases and J 1 base, with 15 bases left between them. DNA of the CDR3: TGCGCCAGCAGCTTTAACGGCTTAACAGATAACTATGGCTACACCTTC. Its translation: CASSFNGLTDNYGYTF.

This clone was seen only a few times. This CDR3 is CASSLALYEQYF. The CDR3 DNA sequence: TGCGCCAGCAGCTTGGCCCTCTACGAGCAGTACTTC. J is TRBJ2-7 and V is TRBV5-1, with no clear D. Germline V lookup: CDR1 SGHRS, CDR2 YFSETQ. The CDR3 runs 12 residues. V gave up 0 bases and J gave up 3 bases, with 4 bases separating them.

The V gene is TRBV28, the J gene TRBJ1-4; 8 bases are shared with TRBD1. This CDR3 is built from 16 residues. The V and J ends lost 1 base and 8 bases, in that order; junction bases with no gene match: 9. Germline V gene data show CDR1 as MDHEN and CDR2 as SYDVKM. The CDR3 coding sequence is TGTGCCAGCAGTTTATTGGCGACAGGGGCATACGAAAAACTGTTTTTT. Protein product: CASSLLATGAYEKLFF. The whole variable domain, remainder taken from reference TRBV28 and TRBJ1-4, is DVKVTQSSRYLVKRTGEKVFLECVQDMDHENMFWYRQDPGLGLRLIYFSYDVKMKEKGDIPEGYSVSREKKERFSLILESASTNQTSMYLCASSLLATGAYEKLFFGSGTQLSVL.

This clone was found a few times. The CDR3 DNA follows: TGCAGTGCTAGTTTGGACAGAGGGGGTGGACTGTTTTTT. Residues: CSASLDRGGGLFF. This sequence joins TRBV20-1 and TRBJ1-4; maybe TRBD1 (6 bases). Germline CDR1 reads DFQATT; CDR2 reads SNEGSKA (reference sequence). The V gene lost 3 bases and the J gene lost 13 bases, with 18 bases spanning the gap. This CDR3 region has 13 residues.

The chain carries TRBV7-3 and TRBJ2-5; 9 bases fit TRBD2. There are 15 residues in the CDR3. Trimming cost V 1 base and J 5 bases; bases outside gene matches: 5. Germline V CDR1 and CDR2: SGHTA, FQGTGA. CDR3 DNA: TGTGCCAGCAGCTTAAGCGGGAGGGCCGCGGAGACCCAGTACTTC. This translates into CASSLSGRAAETQYF.

The J gene is TRBJ2-7, the V gene TRBV9, with D tentatively TRBD2 (5 bases). V lost 0 bases and J 6 bases, leaving 13 bases between the germline ends. This CDR3 has 14 residues. Per the germline V gene, CDR1 is SGDLS and CDR2 is YYNGEE. CDR3 amino acids: CASSVVSSTGEQYF. The CDR3 nucleotides are TGTGCCAGCAGCGTAGTATCTAGCACGGGCGAGCAGTACTTC.

The chain is built from TRBV18 and TRBJ2-5; maybe TRBD2 (6 bases). Germline CDR1 and CDR2: KGHSH and LQKENI. This CDR3 contains 13 residues. The V end was cut by 6 bases, the J end by 3 bases, with 11 bases between. CDR3 bases: TGTGCCAGCTCCCTGGGACTCGAAGAGACCCAGTACTTC. It codes for CASSLGLEETQYF.

This chain links TRBV27 with TRBJ1-2, with 9 bases that match TRBD1. V gave up 4 bases and J gave up 0 bases; unmatched junction bases: 12. The germline gives CDR1 MNHEY, CDR2 SMNVEV (reference sequence). The CDR3 length is 18 residues. CDR3 loop: CASSSARGWDRANYGYTF. The CDR3 nucleotides read TGTGCCAGCAGTTCCGCGCGTGGTTGGGACAGGGCTAACTATGGCTACACCTTC.

The count of this clone is one. The V and J genes are TRBV11-2 and TRBJ2-1; the match to TRBD2 covers 9 bases. This CDR3 comprises 15 residues. V shed 1 base, J shed 9 bases, and the junction held 7 bases outside the gene matches. The V gene's germline CDR1 is SGHAT and CDR2 FQNNGV. The CDR3 DNA reads TGTGCCAGCAGCTTAGTAGCTAGCGGGAAAGGTGAGCAGTTCTTC. This translates into CASSLVASGKGEQFF.